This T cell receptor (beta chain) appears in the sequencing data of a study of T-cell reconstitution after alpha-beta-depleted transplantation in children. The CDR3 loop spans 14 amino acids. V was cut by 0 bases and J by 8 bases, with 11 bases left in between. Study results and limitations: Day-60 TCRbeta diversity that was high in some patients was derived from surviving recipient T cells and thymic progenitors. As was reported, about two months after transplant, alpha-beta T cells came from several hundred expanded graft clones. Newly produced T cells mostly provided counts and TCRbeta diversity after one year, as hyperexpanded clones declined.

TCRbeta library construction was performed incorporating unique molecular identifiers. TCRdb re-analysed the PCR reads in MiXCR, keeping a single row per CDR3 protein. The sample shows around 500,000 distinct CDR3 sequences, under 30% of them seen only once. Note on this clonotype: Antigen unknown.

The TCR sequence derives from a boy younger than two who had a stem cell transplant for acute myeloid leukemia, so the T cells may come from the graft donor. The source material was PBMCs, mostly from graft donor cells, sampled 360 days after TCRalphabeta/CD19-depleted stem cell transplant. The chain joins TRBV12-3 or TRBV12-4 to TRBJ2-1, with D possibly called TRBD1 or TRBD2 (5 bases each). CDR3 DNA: TGTGCCAGCAGTTTAGCGGTCAGGGAGCATGAGCAGTTCTTC. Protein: CASSLAVREHEQFF.